Here is one T cell receptor (beta chain) with its context. Its antigen is as yet unknown. The sample belongs to a study of a mutant IDH1 vaccine in newly diagnosed glioma. Overall study: Following radiotherapy alone, or alongside temozolomide cycles, vaccination was started after an interval of 4-6 weeks. Patients were pretreated with radiotherapy, temozolomide, or both, mostly both.

Assay used: immunoSEQ multiplex PCR; TCRdb lists only in-frame clones, some missing. The table records 90,000 to 100,000 clones, 89% of them present only once. The time point is: week 47, end of study. Doses of 300 ug of mutant IDH1 20-mer peptide were given with topical imiquimod. Study-wide results and caveats: It was 93.3% of patients that developed vaccine-induced immune responses.

From germline, CDR1 is SGHVS and CDR2 FQNEAQ. The V and J ends lost 5 bases and 5 bases, in that order; junction bases with no gene match: 9. The CDR3 has 14 amino acids. The sequenced sample was PBMCs, obtained from a glioma patient whose treatment included an IDH1 peptide vaccine. The chain employs TRBV7-8 and TRBJ2-7, with 7 positions matching TRBD2. This receptor was identified in a woman aged 45-59 years with glioma. CDR3 region: CASSPLRERNEQYF. CDR3 nucleotide sequence: TGTGCCAGCAGCCCCTTGCGGGAGAGAAACGAGCAGTACTTC.